Sequencing of this T cell receptor beta chain was carried out in a study of T cells after yellow fever vaccination. Study context: Fractions of limited cellularity were prepared by means of SMART-Seq v4 Ultra Low Input. Study-wide findings and caveats: Boosting was followed by the reappearance of most primary-vaccination clones (96% CD4, 85% to 90% CD8).

V lost 4 bases to trimming and J lost 8 bases; unmatched junction nucleotides: 24. The CDR3 consists of 19 residues. Germline V lookup: CDR1 SGHRS, CDR2 YFSETQ. In TCRdb, the 5' RACE reads were re-called with MiXCR into one record per CDR3 protein. The sample yields about 150,000 distinct CDR3 sequences, approximately 6.2% seen once. This clonotype was recorded a few times. Its antigen is still unknown. V gene TRBV5-1 combines with J gene TRBJ2-1; 7 bases are a match to TRBD2. The sequences come from CD4+ T cells sorted from PBMCs, collected on the day of the first yellow fever vaccination. This TCR was sampled from a man aged 18 to 30 who received the YFV17D yellow fever vaccine. The CDR3 reads CASSGKKTYPGLSGDEQFF. DNA for the CDR3: TGCGCCAGCAGCGGTAAGAAAACCTACCCGGGACTAAGCGGGGATGAGCAGTTCTTC.